A selection of T cell receptor beta chains follows, all from one sample in a study of T cell repertoires in cytomegalovirus infection. Each CDR3 protein is one row after TCRdb ran MiXCR on the reads. The sample carries about 920,000 distinct CDR3 sequences, roughly 30% recorded once. These receptors are not linked to any known antigen. This sample comprised cultured CD8+ T cells from PBMCs, obtained from culture after CMV antigen stimulation. The receptors stem from a human donor in good health (CMV status not recorded). Some clones in this sample may be carry-over from other donors' samples. The CDR3 runs from the conserved cysteine through the conserved F or W. The order of the fields is clone size, D gene, J gene, V gene, CDR3 protein, CDR3 DNA. A D gene is named only where the DNA matches it firmly. Only some rows state a clone size, as once, few, many or a class for expanded clones.

clone size: .; D gene: .; J gene: TRBJ1-5; V gene: TRBV11-2; CDR3 protein: CASSLKWRGWSNQPQHF; CDR3 DNA: TGTGCCAGCAGCTTAAAGTGGAGGGGATGGAGCAATCAGCCCCAGCATTTT
clone size: .; D gene: .; J gene: TRBJ1-2; V gene: TRBV2; CDR3 protein: CASSEGILTYGYTF; CDR3 DNA: TGTGCCAGCAGTGAGGGAATTCTAACCTATGGCTACACCTTC
clone size: .; D gene: .; J gene: TRBJ2-1; V gene: TRBV6-9; CDR3 protein: CASGNIEQFF; CDR3 DNA: TGTGCCAGCGGGAATATAGAGCAGTTCTTC
clone size: .; D gene: .; J gene: TRBJ1-2; V gene: TRBV19; CDR3 protein: CASSPPAGTHGYTF; CDR3 DNA: TGTGCCAGTAGCCCGCCGGCAGGGACCCATGGCTACACCTTC
clone size: .; D gene: .; J gene: TRBJ1-6; V gene: TRBV4-1; CDR3 protein: CASSQEEGSSYNSPLHF; CDR3 DNA: TGCGCCAGCAGCCAAGAAGAGGGCAGCTCCTATAATTCACCCCTCCACTTT
clone size: few; D gene: .; J gene: TRBJ2-3; V gene: TRBV12-3/TRBV12-4; CDR3 protein: CASSPLRGSTDTQYF; CDR3 DNA: TGTGCCAGCAGTCCCCTACGGGGAAGCACAGATACGCAGTATTTT
clone size: few; D gene: TRBD1; J gene: TRBJ2-2; V gene: TRBV4-1; CDR3 protein: CASSQAGGQTGGELFF; CDR3 DNA: TGCGCCAGCAGCCAAGCCGGCGGGCAGACAGGGGGGGAGCTGTTTTTT
clone size: many; D gene: TRBD2; J gene: TRBJ2-1; V gene: TRBV7-8; CDR3 protein: CASSPETSGGGSYNEQFF; CDR3 DNA: TGTGCCAGCAGCCCCGAGACTAGCGGGGGGGGGTCCTACAATGAGCAGTTCTTC
clone size: .; D gene: TRBD1; J gene: TRBJ1-1; V gene: TRBV7-2; CDR3 protein: CASSSGQRRTEAFF; CDR3 DNA: TGTGCCAGCAGCTCGGGACAGAGAAGAACTGAAGCTTTCTTT
clone size: few; D gene: .; J gene: TRBJ2-7; V gene: TRBV5-1; CDR3 protein: CATSERSSYEQYF; CDR3 DNA: TGCGCCACCTCGGAGAGAAGCTCCTACGAGCAGTACTTC
clone size: .; D gene: .; J gene: TRBJ1-3; V gene: TRBV5-1; CDR3 protein: CASSLDVSSGNTIYF; CDR3 DNA: TGCGCCAGCAGCCTCGACGTAAGCTCTGGAAACACCATATATTTT
clone size: once; D gene: TRBD1; J gene: TRBJ2-6; V gene: TRBV27; CDR3 protein: CASSFVPGQGLSLGANVLTF; CDR3 DNA: TGTGCCAGCAGTTTTGTACCGGGACAGGGGCTGTCTCTGGGGGCCAACGTCCTGACTTTC
clone size: few; D gene: .; J gene: TRBJ1-4; V gene: TRBV20-1; CDR3 protein: CSAREPTEKLFF; CDR3 DNA: TGCAGTGCTAGAGAGCCAACTGAAAAACTGTTTTTT
clone size: few; D gene: .; J gene: TRBJ2-1; V gene: TRBV5-1; CDR3 protein: CASSLETGFWDEQFF; CDR3 DNA: TGCGCCAGCAGCTTGGAGACTGGGTTTTGGGATGAGCAGTTCTTC
clone size: .; D gene: .; J gene: TRBJ2-3; V gene: TRBV7-6; CDR3 protein: CASSLWFSTDTQYF; CDR3 DNA: TGTGCCAGCAGCTTATGGTTTAGCACAGATACGCAGTATTTT
clone size: .; D gene: .; J gene: TRBJ2-1; V gene: TRBV7-6; CDR3 protein: CASSFPTGDPYNEQFF; CDR3 DNA: TGTGCCAGCAGTTTCCCGACGGGGGACCCCTACAATGAGCAGTTCTTC
clone size: once; D gene: TRBD1; J gene: TRBJ2-5; V gene: TRBV15; CDR3 protein: CATNDRGQQETQYF; CDR3 DNA: TGTGCCACAAATGACAGGGGGCAACAAGAGACCCAGTACTTC
clone size: once; D gene: .; J gene: TRBJ2-5; V gene: TRBV19; CDR3 protein: CASSIVDSPQETQYF; CDR3 DNA: TGTGCCAGTAGTATAGTCGACAGCCCCCAAGAGACCCAGTACTTC
clone size: .; D gene: .; J gene: TRBJ1-2; V gene: TRBV27; CDR3 protein: CASSYSGEDFYTF; CDR3 DNA: TGTGCCAGCAGCTACTCCGGAGAGGATTTCTACACCTTC
clone size: few; D gene: TRBD1; J gene: TRBJ2-3; V gene: TRBV6-1; CDR3 protein: CASSEVHRGTTDTQYF; CDR3 DNA: TGTGCCAGCAGTGAAGTTCACAGGGGAACCACAGATACGCAGTATTTT
clone size: .; D gene: .; J gene: TRBJ1-6; V gene: TRBV27; CDR3 protein: CASRTLQTGPAYSPLYF; CDR3 DNA: TGTGCCAGCAGGACCCTACAGACAGGACCGGCCTATTCACCCCTCTACTTT
clone size: once; D gene: .; J gene: TRBJ2-1; V gene: TRBV6-6; CDR3 protein: CASSFIGENEQFF; CDR3 DNA: TGTGCCAGCAGTTTCATAGGGGAGAATGAGCAGTTCTTC
clone size: .; D gene: TRBD1; J gene: TRBJ2-5; V gene: TRBV10-3; CDR3 protein: CAISGQGRETQYF; CDR3 DNA: TGTGCCATCAGCGGACAGGGGCGTGAGACCCAGTACTTC
clone size: .; D gene: .; J gene: TRBJ2-2; V gene: TRBV28; CDR3 protein: CASSQGTGGPNTGELFF; CDR3 DNA: TGTGCCAGCAGCCAAGGGACCGGGGGGCCGAACACCGGGGAGCTGTTTTTT
clone size: .; D gene: .; J gene: TRBJ2-2; V gene: TRBV12-3/TRBV12-4; CDR3 protein: CASSLEGIGELFF; CDR3 DNA: TGTGCCAGCAGTTTAGAGGGAATCGGGGAGCTGTTTTTT
clone size: .; D gene: .; J gene: TRBJ1-6; V gene: TRBV19; CDR3 protein: CASSISDSPLHF; CDR3 DNA: TGTGCCAGTAGTATCAGCGATTCACCCCTCCACTTT
clone size: .; D gene: .; J gene: TRBJ1-2; V gene: TRBV7-9; CDR3 protein: CASSPPGQPADYGYTF; CDR3 DNA: TGTGCCAGCAGCCCCCCGGGGCAGCCGGCGGACTATGGCTACACCTTC
clone size: few; D gene: .; J gene: TRBJ1-1; V gene: TRBV7-3; CDR3 protein: CASSLSRGVHTEAFF; CDR3 DNA: TGTGCCAGCAGCTTGTCCAGGGGAGTACACACTGAAGCTTTCTTT
clone size: many; D gene: .; J gene: TRBJ2-3; V gene: TRBV12-3/TRBV12-4; CDR3 protein: CASSSGPSTDTQYF; CDR3 DNA: TGTGCCAGCAGTTCCGGGCCCAGCACAGATACGCAGTATTTT
clone size: .; D gene: TRBD1; J gene: TRBJ1-6; V gene: TRBV7-9; CDR3 protein: CASAPVTGGNSPLHF; CDR3 DNA: TGTGCCAGCGCCCCTGTGACAGGGGGTAATTCACCCCTCCACTTT
clone size: few; D gene: .; J gene: TRBJ1-4; V gene: TRBV7-9; CDR3 protein: CASRPPSTNEKLFF; CDR3 DNA: TGTGCCAGCAGGCCACCCTCAACTAATGAAAAACTGTTTTTT
clone size: .; D gene: .; J gene: TRBJ1-6; V gene: TRBV12-3/TRBV12-4; CDR3 protein: CASSLSTGWGSPLHF; CDR3 DNA: TGTGCCAGCAGTTTATCTACCGGGTGGGGCTCACCCCTCCACTTT
clone size: many; D gene: .; J gene: TRBJ1-2; V gene: TRBV12-3/TRBV12-4; CDR3 protein: CASSSGDNYGYTF; CDR3 DNA: TGTGCCAGCAGTTCGGGAGACAACTATGGCTACACCTTC
clone size: .; D gene: .; J gene: TRBJ1-2; V gene: TRBV2; CDR3 protein: CASTSTWGGIPVVHGYTF; CDR3 DNA: TGTGCCAGCACCTCCACGTGGGGAGGGATCCCGGTTGTCCATGGCTACACCTTC
clone size: few; D gene: .; J gene: TRBJ1-1; V gene: TRBV20-1; CDR3 protein: CSARSGTEAFF; CDR3 DNA: TGCAGTGCTAGATCCGGCACTGAAGCTTTCTTT
clone size: .; D gene: TRBD1; J gene: TRBJ2-2; V gene: TRBV11-2; CDR3 protein: CASRLDRGPNTGELFF; CDR3 DNA: TGTGCCAGCAGACTCGACAGGGGGCCGAACACCGGGGAGCTGTTTTTT
clone size: .; D gene: TRBD1; J gene: TRBJ2-2; V gene: TRBV19; CDR3 protein: CASSMYRGLNTGELFF; CDR3 DNA: TGTGCCAGTAGTATGTACAGGGGATTGAACACCGGGGAGCTGTTTTTT
clone size: once; D gene: .; J gene: TRBJ1-5; V gene: TRBV15; CDR3 protein: CATSRDRSSGSNKPQHF; CDR3 DNA: TGTGCCACCAGCAGAGATAGGTCCTCCGGCAGCAATAAGCCCCAGCATTTT
clone size: .; D gene: .; J gene: TRBJ2-5; V gene: TRBV28; CDR3 protein: CASSLLLQETQYF; CDR3 DNA: TGTGCCAGCAGTTTACTGTTGCAAGAGACCCAGTACTTC
clone size: few; D gene: .; J gene: TRBJ2-3; V gene: TRBV12-5; CDR3 protein: CASAFSNTRLTDTQYF; CDR3 DNA: TGTGCTAGTGCTTTCAGTAATACTAGGCTCACAGATACGCAGTATTTT